One sample yielded the 7 T cell receptor beta chains listed below, sequenced in a study of vaccination and CD4 T cells after COVID-19. Sequence data for DNA of cultured CD4+ T cells were generated by the Oncomine TCR Beta short-read assay. TCRdb used MiXCR to reprocess the PCR reads, holding one entry per CDR3 protein. This sample has over 15,000 distinct CDR3 sequences, with roughly 57% found just once. These receptors are not linked to any known antigen. Sample treatment: roughly 11-day PBMC culture with coronavirus spike peptide pools or control peptides (ViraFEST assay). Specimen: CD4+ T cells from blood, cultured in vitro. These receptors came from a human donor who had recovered from COVID-19.

This clonotype was counted only a few times. The CDR3 DNA sequence: TGTGCCAGCAGTGGGAGTAGCGCGAATGAGCAGTTCTTC. Encoded protein: CASSGSSANEQFF. V and J are TRBV2 and TRBJ2-1; the D gene is possibly TRBD2 (5 bases). V was clipped by 4 bases and J by 7 bases, with 11 bases between them. CDR1 and CDR2 (germline): SNHLY, FYNNEI. This CDR3 has 13 residues.

The chain couples TRBV12-3 or TRBV12-4 to TRBJ2-1; 13 bases line up with TRBD2. J gave up 5 bases and V 6 bases, and 7 bases lay outside the gene matches. The CDR3 extends over 16 amino acids. The DNA of the CDR3 is TGTGCCAGCAGCCTGACTAGCGGGAGGATAAACAATGAGCAGTTCTTC. Its protein is CASSLTSGRINNEQFF.

Only a few counts were recorded for this clonotype. V gene TRBV18 combines with J gene TRBJ2-2; no firm D call. Trimming removed 0 bases at V and 5 bases at J, with 7 bases between. This CDR3 contains 14 residues. Germline CDR1 and CDR2: KGHSH and LQKENI. For the CDR3, the DNA is TGTGCCAGCTCACCACCCGGACGTACCGGGGAGCTGTTTTTT. This gives the protein CASSPPGRTGELFF.

This chain links TRBV20-1 with TRBJ2-1; a possible D gene is TRBD2 (6 bases). Trimming left V 3 bases short and J 4 bases short, with 13 bases between. From germline, CDR1 is DFQATT and CDR2 SNEGSKA (reference sequence). The CDR3 is 14 residues long. The CDR3 nucleotides are TGCAGTGCTAGCCCGGCGGGACCATACAATGAGCAGTTCTTC. It translates to CSASPAGPYNEQFF.

J is TRBJ2-5 and V is TRBV19; D not resolved. The CDR3 length is 13 residues. The V gene lost 2 bases and the J gene lost 3 bases, with 7 bases spanning the gap. In germline, CDR1 is LNHDA, CDR2 SQIVND (reference sequence). This CDR3 is CASSISGEETQYF. CDR3 nucleotide sequence: TGTGCCAGTAGTATAAGTGGCGAAGAGACCCAGTACTTC.

The rearrangement uses TRBV11-2 and TRBJ1-1; D is perhaps TRBD1 (6 bases). The CDR3 is 14 residues long. Germline V CDR1 and CDR2: SGHAT, FQNNGV. With 5 bases removed from V and 4 bases from J, the gap between germline ends came to 14 bases. The CDR3 coding sequence is TGTGCCAGCAGCCGGGACACTTCGGGCACTGAAGCTTTCTTT. Its translation: CASSRDTSGTEAFF.

The chain has TRBV7-6 and TRBJ2-1, with TRBD2 matching 9 bases. The V gene's germline CDR1 is SGHVS and CDR2 FNYEAQ. The CDR3 loop spans 16 amino acids. V gave up 5 bases and J gave up 6 bases; unmatched junction bases: 11. The CDR3 is CASSPGGGRALNEQFF. CDR3 nucleotides: TGTGCCAGCAGCCCCGGGGGCGGGAGGGCTCTCAATGAGCAGTTCTTC.